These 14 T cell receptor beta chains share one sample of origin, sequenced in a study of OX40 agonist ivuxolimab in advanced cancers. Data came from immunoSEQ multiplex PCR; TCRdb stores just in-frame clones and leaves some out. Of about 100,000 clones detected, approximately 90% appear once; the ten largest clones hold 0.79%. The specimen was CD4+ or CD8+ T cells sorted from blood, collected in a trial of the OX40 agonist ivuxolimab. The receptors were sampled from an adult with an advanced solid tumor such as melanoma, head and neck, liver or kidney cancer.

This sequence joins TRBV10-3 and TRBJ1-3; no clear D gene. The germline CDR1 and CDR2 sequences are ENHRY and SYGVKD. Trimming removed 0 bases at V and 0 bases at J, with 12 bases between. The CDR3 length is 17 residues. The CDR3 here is CAISESDAMPSGNTIYF. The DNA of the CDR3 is TGTGCCATCAGTGAGTCGGACGCTATGCCCTCTGGAAACACCATATATTTT.

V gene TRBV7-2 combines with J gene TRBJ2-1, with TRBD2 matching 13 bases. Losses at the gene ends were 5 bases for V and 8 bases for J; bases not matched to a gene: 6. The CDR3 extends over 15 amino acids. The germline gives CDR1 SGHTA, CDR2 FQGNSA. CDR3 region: CASSPLAGGPYEQFF. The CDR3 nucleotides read TGTGCCAGCAGCCCACTAGCGGGGGGGCCGTATGAGCAGTTCTTC.

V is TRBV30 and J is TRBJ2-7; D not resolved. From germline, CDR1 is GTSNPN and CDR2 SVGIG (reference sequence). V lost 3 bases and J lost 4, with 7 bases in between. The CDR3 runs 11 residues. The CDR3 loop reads CAWSDPYEQYF. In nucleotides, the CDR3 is TGTGCCTGGAGCGACCCTTACGAGCAGTACTTC. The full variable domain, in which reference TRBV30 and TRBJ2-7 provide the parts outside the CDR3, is SQTIHQWPATLVQPVGSPLSLECTVEGTSNPNLYWYRQAAGRGLQLLFYSVGIGQISSEVPQNLSASRPQDRQFILSSKKLLLSDSGFYLCAWSDPYEQYFGPGTRLTVT.

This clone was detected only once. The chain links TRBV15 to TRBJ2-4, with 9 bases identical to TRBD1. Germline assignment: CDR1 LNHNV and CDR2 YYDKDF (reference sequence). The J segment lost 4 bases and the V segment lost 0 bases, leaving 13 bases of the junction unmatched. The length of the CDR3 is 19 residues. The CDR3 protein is CATSREGTVVTGGKNIQYF. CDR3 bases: TGTGCCACCAGCAGAGAGGGGACAGTTGTGACAGGGGGTAAAAACATTCAGTACTTC.

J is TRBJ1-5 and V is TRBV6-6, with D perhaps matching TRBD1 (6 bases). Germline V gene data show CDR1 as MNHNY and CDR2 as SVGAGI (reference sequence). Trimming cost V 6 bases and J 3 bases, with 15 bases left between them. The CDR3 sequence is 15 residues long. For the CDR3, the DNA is TGTGCCAGCAGAAAAACAGGGTTTGACAATCAGCCCCAGCATTTT. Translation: CASRKTGFDNQPQHF.

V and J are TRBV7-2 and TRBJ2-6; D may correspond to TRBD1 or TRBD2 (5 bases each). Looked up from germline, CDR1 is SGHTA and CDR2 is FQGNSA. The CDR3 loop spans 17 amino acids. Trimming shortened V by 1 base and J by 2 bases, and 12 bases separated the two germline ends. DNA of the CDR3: TGTGCCAGCAGCTTAGAAATCGTGGGGGCTGGGGCCAACGTCCTGACTTTC. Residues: CASSLEIVGAGANVLTF.

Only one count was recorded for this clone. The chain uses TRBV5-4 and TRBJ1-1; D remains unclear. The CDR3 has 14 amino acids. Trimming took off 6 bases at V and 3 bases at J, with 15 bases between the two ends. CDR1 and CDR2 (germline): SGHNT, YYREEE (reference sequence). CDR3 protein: CASTRTGMDTEAFF. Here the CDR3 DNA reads TGTGCCAGCACCAGAACGGGCATGGACACTGAAGCTTTCTTT.

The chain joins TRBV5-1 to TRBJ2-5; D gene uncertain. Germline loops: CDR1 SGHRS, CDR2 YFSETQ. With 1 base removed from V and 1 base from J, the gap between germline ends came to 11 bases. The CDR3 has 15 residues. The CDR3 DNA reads TGCGCCAGCAGCTTGAGTCTACTGGTCCAAGAGACCCAGTACTTC. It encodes CASSLSLLVQETQYF.

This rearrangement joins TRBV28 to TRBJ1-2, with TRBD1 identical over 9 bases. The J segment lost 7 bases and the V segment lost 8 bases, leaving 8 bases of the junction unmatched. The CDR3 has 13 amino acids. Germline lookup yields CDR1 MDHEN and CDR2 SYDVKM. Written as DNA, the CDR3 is TGTGCCAGCGACACGACAGGGGGACGTGGCTACACCTTC. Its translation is CASDTTGGRGYTF.

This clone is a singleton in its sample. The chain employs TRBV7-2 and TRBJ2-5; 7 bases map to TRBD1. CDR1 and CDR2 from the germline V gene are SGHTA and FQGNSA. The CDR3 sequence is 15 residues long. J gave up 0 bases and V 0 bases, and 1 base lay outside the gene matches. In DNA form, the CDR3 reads TGTGCCAGCAGCTTAGCTGGGACAGACCAAGAGACCCAGTACTTC. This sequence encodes CASSLAGTDQETQYF.

CDR3 bases: TGTGCCAGCAGTCCACCCGGGGCAGGGGCGTCCTACAATGAGCAGTTCTTC. This translates into CASSPPGAGASYNEQFF. This chain links TRBV28 with TRBJ2-1; possible D gene TRBD1, 6 bases. Germline loops: CDR1 MDHEN, CDR2 SYDVKM. This CDR3 is 17 amino acids long. Trimming removed 5 bases at V and 1 base at J, with 18 bases between. Combining the CDR3 with reference TRBV28 and TRBJ2-1 gives the whole variable domain DVKVTQSSRYLVKRTGEKVFLECVQDMDHENMFWYRQDPGLGLRLIYFSYDVKMKEKGDIPEGYSVSREKKERFSLILESASTNQTSMYLCASSPPGAGASYNEQFFGPGTRLTVL.

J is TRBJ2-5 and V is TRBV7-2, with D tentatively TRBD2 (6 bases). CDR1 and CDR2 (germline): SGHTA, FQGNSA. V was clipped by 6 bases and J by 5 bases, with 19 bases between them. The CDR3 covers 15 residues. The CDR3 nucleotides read TGTGCCAGCAGTTTCGGGACTGCCCTTGGGGAGACCCAGTACTTC. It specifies CASSFGTALGETQYF.

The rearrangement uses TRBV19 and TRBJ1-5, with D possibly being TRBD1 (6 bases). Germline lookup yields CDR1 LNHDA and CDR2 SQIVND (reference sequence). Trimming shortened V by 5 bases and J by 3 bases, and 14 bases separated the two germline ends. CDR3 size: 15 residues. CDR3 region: CASSARDTSNQPQHF. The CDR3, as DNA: TGTGCCAGTAGTGCCCGGGACACTTCCAATCAGCCCCAGCATTTT.

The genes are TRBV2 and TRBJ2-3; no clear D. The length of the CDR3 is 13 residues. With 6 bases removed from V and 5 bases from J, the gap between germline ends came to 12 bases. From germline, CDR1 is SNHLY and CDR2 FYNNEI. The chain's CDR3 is CASSPSTGDTQYF. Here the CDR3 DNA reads TGTGCCAGCAGCCCCTCGACCGGAGATACGCAGTATTTT. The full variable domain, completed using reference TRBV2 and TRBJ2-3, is EPEVTQTPSHQVTQMGQEVILRCVPISNHLYFYWYRQILGQKVEFLVSFYNNEISEKSEIFDDQFSVERPDGSNFTLKIRSTKLEDSAMYFCASSPSTGDTQYFGPGTRLTVL.